This T cell receptor (beta chain) was recovered during a study of blood T cell repertoires in COVID-19. This CDR3 has 15 amino acids. With 3 bases removed from V and 2 bases from J, the gap between germline ends came to 13 bases. The germline V gene has CDR1 SGHTA and CDR2 FQGTGA. Profiled with immunoSEQ multiplex PCR; TCRdb holds only in-frame clones, not every one. The table records 75,000 to 100,000 clones, 87% of them present only once. This receptor was taken from a human donor in a cohort sampled during active COVID-19. This chain connects TRBV7-3 to TRBJ2-5; tentatively, D is TRBD2 (5 bases). The sample consisted of peripheral blood. This CDR3 reads CASSFTAGPQETQYF. The CDR3, as DNA: TGTGCCAGCAGCTTTACGGCGGGCCCTCAAGAGACCCAGTACTTC.